A single sample is the source of the 9 T cell receptor beta chains below, sequenced in a study of beta chain features in type 1 diabetes. Study-wide results and limits: Type 1 diabetes patients showed a moderate but significant shortening of TCRB CDR3s in all four CD4+ subsets.

Antigens of these TCRs are unknown. As every portion of the isolated RNA was reverse transcribed, the sequencing read expressed TCRB transcripts. The protocol was immunoSEQ multiplex PCR, while the TCRdb copy is restricted to in-frame clones and leaves out a portion. The sample yields 140,000 or so clones, approximately 13% seen once. Specimen: central memory CD4+ T cells from blood. The receptor source for this set is a young man with type 1 diabetes.

This clone has just a few counts. V usage is TRBV29-1 and J usage is TRBJ1-2; TRBD1 aligns across 12 bases. Germline trimming cut 7 bases from V and 1 base from J; bases unmatched to any gene: 13. Germline V gene sequence: CDR1 SQVTM, CDR2 ANQGSEA. The CDR3 consists of 17 residues. CDR3 sequence: CSGEVPGQGALNYGYTF. The CDR3 region has the DNA TGCAGCGGAGAAGTTCCGGGACAGGGGGCGCTTAACTATGGCTACACCTTC.

The chain has TRBV30 and TRBJ2-7; D might be TRBD1 (5 bases). This CDR3 is built from 13 residues. The germline CDR1 and CDR2 sequences are GTSNPN and SVGIG (reference sequence). Trimming took off 5 bases at V and 2 bases at J, with 13 bases between the two ends. The CDR3 bases are TGTGCCTGGGCAAGGGGCAGAGCCTACGAGCAGTACTTC. Its translation is CAWARGRAYEQYF.

The chain carries TRBV10-1 and TRBJ2-1, with D perhaps TRBD1 (5 bases). The CDR3 is 14 amino acids. V lost 5 bases and J 9 bases, leaving 17 bases between the germline ends. CDR1 and CDR2 (germline): WNHNN, SYGVQD (reference sequence). In DNA form, the CDR3 reads TGCGCCAGCAGTTCAGGACATGTCCTGGGTGAGCAGTTCTTC. It encodes CASSSGHVLGEQFF.

V and J are TRBV7-9 and TRBJ2-5, with D maybe TRBD2 (5 bases). The germline V and J ends were trimmed by 1 base and 4 bases, with 10 bases remaining between them. This CDR3 region has 14 residues. Germline CDR1 reads SEHNR; CDR2 reads FQNEAQ (reference sequence). The CDR3 region has the DNA TGTGCCAGCAGCTTAGAAGCAGGAGGAGAGACCCAGTACTTC. Amino acids: CASSLEAGGETQYF.

The chain couples TRBV9 to TRBJ1-2; the match to TRBD1 covers 7 bases. The CDR3 extends over 15 amino acids. V was pared by 1 base and J by 1 base, with 4 bases of the junction left unmatched. The germline V gene encodes CDR1 SGDLS and CDR2 YYNGEE. The CDR3 protein is CASSVSGQINYGYTF. The CDR3 DNA reads TGTGCCAGCAGCGTATCGGGACAGATTAACTATGGCTACACCTTC.

This clone was detected only a few times. The chain joins TRBV18 to TRBJ2-6; D unclear. From germline, CDR1 is KGHSH and CDR2 LQKENI. Deletions cut 3 bases from V and 9 bases from J, with 12 bases between. The CDR3 runs 14 residues. As DNA, the CDR3 is TGTGCCAGCTCACCCGGACCTGCGGTCAACGTCCTGACTTTC. This translates into CASSPGPAVNVLTF.

This clone was seen only a few times. The V gene is TRBV4-2, the J gene TRBJ1-1; maybe TRBD1 (6 bases). CDR1 is LGHNA, CDR2 YNFKEQ, per germline. The CDR3 extends over 14 amino acids. Between the trimmed V and J ends, which lost 3 bases and 1 base, there was a span of 9 bases. The CDR3 nucleotides read TGTGCCAGCAGCCAGGCGACAGGGAACACTGAAGCTTTCTTT. It translates to CASSQATGNTEAFF.

This clone was seen a few times. The chain has TRBV18 and TRBJ2-1; D possibly corresponds to TRBD2 (6 bases). CDR1 is KGHSH, CDR2 LQKENI, per germline. The V end was cut by 2 bases, the J end by 0 bases, with 23 bases between. This CDR3 region has 20 residues. CDR3 residues: CASSPYSPAGQGFSYNEQFF. DNA of the CDR3: TGTGCCAGCTCACCATACTCCCCCGCGGGGCAAGGGTTCTCCTACAATGAGCAGTTCTTC.

The genes are TRBV6-5 and TRBJ2-7, with D uncertain. Trimming cost V 2 bases and J 0 bases, with 8 bases left between them. Looked up from germline, CDR1 is MNHEY and CDR2 is SVGAGI. The CDR3 consists of 14 residues. The CDR3 spells CASSYVESSYEQYF. DNA for the CDR3: TGTGCCAGCAGTTACGTGGAAAGCTCCTACGAGCAGTACTTC.